Listed here are 29 T cell receptor beta chains from one sample, sequenced in a study of beta chain features in type 1 diabetes. The entirety of the isolated RNA underwent reverse transcription, so expressed TCRB transcripts were sequenced. Clones were read by immunoSEQ multiplex PCR, and TCRdb kept only the in-frame ones, dropping some. The data contain 250,000 to 350,000 clones, 12% to 15% of them seen just once; the ten biggest clones take up over 5.5%. Source material: central memory CD4+ T cells from blood. The receptors were sampled from a young man in good health.

The CDR3 DNA sequence: TGCGCCAGCAGCCAATCAAGGTCGGTCAATGAGCAGTTCTTC. Amino acid sequence: CASSQSRSVNEQFF. V usage is TRBV4-1 and J usage is TRBJ2-1; D is ambiguous. This CDR3 spans 14 amino acids. The ends were cut back, 2 bases at V and 6 bases at J, with 11 bases in the middle. Germline V gene sequence: CDR1 MGHRA, CDR2 YSYEKL.

Only a few counts were recorded for this clone. The V call is TRBV13, the J call TRBJ2-7, with D perhaps matching TRBD2 (7 bases). Trimming pared 6 bases from V and 0 bases from J, leaving 18 bases between. Germline V CDR1 and CDR2: PRHDT, FYEKMQ (reference sequence). The CDR3 consists of 16 residues. DNA of the CDR3: TGTGCCAGCAGTGACATTGGCGGGGGCTCCTCCTACGAGCAGTACTTC. It yields the protein CASSDIGGGSSYEQYF.

The rearrangement joins TRBV19 to TRBJ1-2; D remains ambiguous. The CDR3 consists of 15 residues. Germline-derived CDR1 and CDR2 are LNHDA and SQIVND (reference sequence). V lost 3 bases and J lost 4, with 15 bases in between. CDR3 DNA sequence: TGTGCCAGTAGTATCACGGGCACAAGAAGCTATGGCTACACCTTC. It codes for CASSITGTRSYGYTF.

This rearrangement joins TRBV7-2 to TRBJ1-5; D perhaps matches TRBD1 (5 bases). Germline CDR1 SGHTA, CDR2 FQGNSA. There are 14 residues in the CDR3. Trimming shortened V by 5 bases and J by 3 bases, and 11 bases separated the two germline ends. CDR3 loop: CASSIQVINQPQHF. The CDR3 bases are TGTGCCAGCAGCATACAGGTTATCAATCAGCCCCAGCATTTT.

The rearrangement uses TRBV13 and TRBJ2-1; 9 bases fit TRBD2. The CDR3 loop spans 16 amino acids. Unmatched junction bases numbered 9, after V lost 1 base and J lost 8 bases. From germline, CDR1 is PRHDT and CDR2 FYEKMQ (reference sequence). The CDR3 DNA reads as TGTGCCAGCAGCTTAGTCGGTGTTAGCGGGGGACATGAGCAGTTCTTC. Translating it yields CASSLVGVSGGHEQFF.

CDR3 DNA sequence: TGTGCCAGCAGTGCTCGGCGGGCAGATACGCAGTATTTT. It yields the protein CASSARRADTQYF. This sequence joins TRBV25-1 and TRBJ2-3; D may be TRBD2 (5 bases). Germline V gene lookup returns CDR1 MGHDK and CDR2 SYGVNS. The CDR3 has 13 amino acids. The V gene lost 4 bases and the J gene lost 4 bases, with 9 bases spanning the gap. The full variable domain, rest sourced from reference TRBV25-1 and TRBJ2-3, is EADIYQTPRYLVIGTGKKITLECSQTMGHDKMYWYQQDPGMELHLIHYSYGVNSTEKGDLSSESTVSRIRTEHFPLTLESARPSHTSQYLCASSARRADTQYFGPGTRLTVL.

This sequence joins TRBV27 and TRBJ1-5; D not certain. Trimming took off 8 bases at V and 6 bases at J, with 11 bases between the two ends. The CDR3 length is 12 residues. Looked up from germline, CDR1 is MNHEY and CDR2 is SMNVEV (reference sequence). CDR3: CASSRSGQPQHF. The DNA for the CDR3 is TGTGCCAGCTCTCGTTCAGGTCAGCCCCAGCATTTT.

This clone was seen only a few times. The V gene is TRBV7-2, the J gene TRBJ2-5, with D perhaps TRBD2 (5 bases). Trimming took 5 bases from V and 2 from J, leaving 15 bases between them. The germline V gene encodes CDR1 SGHTA and CDR2 FQGNSA. The CDR3 is 15 residues long. The CDR3 DNA follows: TGTGCCAGCAGCCCATCCGGTCAGCGGCAAGAGACCCAGTACTTC. It encodes CASSPSGQRQETQYF.

The chain is built from TRBV4-1 and TRBJ2-1; D possibly uses TRBD1 or TRBD2 (6 bases each). Germline assignment: CDR1 MGHRA and CDR2 YSYEKL. Trimming removed 0 bases from V and 6 bases from J, with 12 bases in between. The CDR3 contains 15 residues. The CDR3, as DNA: TGCGCCAGCAGCCAAGATCGCGGAGGGGGCAATGAGCAGTTCTTC. Translating gives CASSQDRGGGNEQFF.

The sample holds a few counts of this clone. The chain recombines TRBV7-2 with TRBJ2-7, with a weak D call TRBD1 (5 bases). Trimming left V 3 bases short and J 3 bases short, with 12 bases between. Germline CDR1 SGHTA, CDR2 FQGNSA. CDR3 size: 14 residues. CDR3 region: CASSFGGADYEQYF. The CDR3, as DNA: TGTGCCAGCAGCTTCGGTGGGGCCGACTACGAGCAGTACTTC.

J is TRBJ2-1 and V is TRBV7-9, with D tentatively TRBD1 (5 bases). The CDR3 spans 15 residues. The V end lost 7 bases, the J end lost 4 bases, and 17 bases lay between the germline ends. Germline assignment: CDR1 SEHNR and CDR2 FQNEAQ (reference sequence). CDR3 sequence: CASTAGAAPYNEQFF. The CDR3 DNA follows: TGTGCCAGCACCGCTGGGGCGGCTCCTTACAATGAGCAGTTCTTC.

The genes are TRBV9 and TRBJ1-4; 8 bases align to TRBD1. V shed 0 bases and J 12 bases; nucleotides not matched to a gene: 4. The CDR3 runs 13 residues. Germline assignment: CDR1 SGDLS and CDR2 YYNGEE. CDR3 loop: CASSVDYRGELFF. As DNA, the CDR3 is TGTGCCAGCAGCGTAGATTACAGGGGGGAACTGTTTTTT.

As to this clone: Other DNA variants within this sample encode the same CDR3. This chain connects TRBV9 to TRBJ1-4; D is ambiguous. CDR3 size: 14 residues. Germline CDR1 is SGDLS and CDR2 is YYNGEE. V gave up 3 bases and J gave up 1 base, with 7 bases separating them. The CDR3 DNA reads TGTGCCAGCAGCGCGACTGGAACTAATGAAAAACTGTTTTTT. Protein sequence: CASSATGTNEKLFF.

This clone was detected a few times. The chain joins TRBV20-1 to TRBJ2-3; D is unclear. The ends were cut back, 0 bases at V and 6 bases at J, with 4 bases in the middle. CDR3 length: 11 amino acids. The germline CDR1 and CDR2 sequences are DFQATT and SNEGSKA (reference sequence). DNA for the CDR3: TGCAGTGCTAGAGACGTTGATACGCAGTATTTT. This codes for CSARDVDTQYF.

This clone was counted only a few times. The chain uses TRBV19 and TRBJ2-3; D is perhaps TRBD2 (5 bases). V dropped 9 bases and J dropped 6 bases, with 13 bases sitting between them. Per germline, CDR1 LNHDA and CDR2 SQIVND (reference sequence). The CDR3 is 12 amino acids. CDR3 region: CASRDALDTQYF. CDR3 bases: TGTGCCAGCCGGGATGCTTTGGATACGCAGTATTTT.

This rearrangement joins TRBV2 to TRBJ1-2; D ambiguous. Germline V CDR1 and CDR2: SNHLY, FYNNEI. With 2 bases removed from V and 6 bases from J, the gap between germline ends came to 10 bases. This CDR3 region has 13 residues. CDR3 sequence (DNA): TGTGCCAGCAGTGAATTGTCCAGGCATGGCTACACCTTC. It codes for CASSELSRHGYTF.

In the case of this clone: The sample holds other DNA sequences that translate to the same CDR3. The DNA of the CDR3 is TGTGCCAGCAGTCCACAGGGTAATCAGCCCCAGCATTTT. It encodes CASSPQGNQPQHF. The chain has TRBV6-6 and TRBJ1-5, with D possibly being TRBD1 (6 bases). The CDR3 extends over 13 amino acids. Germline V CDR1 and CDR2: MNHNY, SVGAGI (reference sequence). V lost 5 bases to trimming and J lost 4 bases, with 9 bases between them.

In this sample, this clone turned up a few times. The chain combines TRBV4-1 with TRBJ2-1; 7 bases map to TRBD2. The CDR3 has 14 residues. The ends lost 6 bases at V and 5 bases at J; junction bases unmatched: 7. Germline lookup yields CDR1 MGHRA and CDR2 YSYEKL. The CDR3 DNA reads TGCGCCAGCAGACAAAGGCTAGCGGACAATGAGCAGTTCTTC. Translating it yields CASRQRLADNEQFF.

This clone appeared a few times. The chain has TRBV27 and TRBJ2-1; possible D gene TRBD2, 5 bases. Trimming removed 4 bases from V and 5 bases from J, with 9 bases in between. Germline V gene sequence: CDR1 MNHEY, CDR2 SMNVEV (reference sequence). CDR3 size: 13 residues. The CDR3, as DNA: TGTGCCAGCAGTTCCCGGGGAAACAATGAGCAGTTCTTC. Translating it yields CASSSRGNNEQFF.

This clone has at least ten counts. Other DNA sequences in this sample translate to the same CDR3. The rearrangement uses TRBV14 and TRBJ2-1; D remains unclear. Germline V gene lookup returns CDR1 SGHDN and CDR2 FVKESK. The length of the CDR3 is 16 residues. The V and J ends lost 1 base and 0 bases respectively, with 10 bases between them. CDR3 nucleotide sequence: TGTGCCAGCAGCCAAGGACCCGACCCCTCCTACAATGAGCAGTTCTTC. Translation: CASSQGPDPSYNEQFF.

This clone was counted at least ten times. The J gene is TRBJ1-5, the V gene TRBV5-8, with 8 bases aligning to TRBD1. Germline V gives CDR1 SGHTS, CDR2 YDEGEE. CDR3 length: 15 amino acids. The trim removed 4 bases at V and 0 bases at J, leaving 3 bases unmatched. CDR3 DNA sequence: TGTGCCAGCAGCCCGGGACAGGTTAGCAATCAGCCCCAGCATTTT. The encoded protein is CASSPGQVSNQPQHF.

The chain recombines TRBV10-3 with TRBJ1-1; 7 positions agree with TRBD1. V lost 11 bases to trimming and J lost 4 bases; unmatched junction nucleotides: 16. The germline V gene has CDR1 ENHRY and CDR2 SYGVKD. There are 15 residues in the CDR3. In DNA, the CDR3 is TGTGCCGCCGGGAACGAACAGGGGCGGGTCACTGAAGCTTTCTTT. Protein product: CAAGNEQGRVTEAFF.

In its sample, this clone was seen a few times. The chain couples TRBV4-1 to TRBJ2-1; D not certain. The CDR3 consists of 13 residues. V was pared by 0 bases and J by 10 bases, with 10 bases between. Germline V gene lookup returns CDR1 MGHRA and CDR2 YSYEKL. CDR3 loop: CASSQEVAWEQFF. CDR3 bases: TGCGCCAGCAGCCAAGAGGTAGCCTGGGAGCAGTTCTTC.

This clone was detected only a few times. The CDR3 DNA follows: TGTGCCAGCAGCTTGATCCGGGACAGTTACAATGAGCAGTTCTTC. It encodes CASSLIRDSYNEQFF. This rearrangement joins TRBV5-4 to TRBJ2-1; TRBD1 aligns across 7 bases. Germline V gene lookup returns CDR1 SGHNT and CDR2 YYREEE (reference sequence). V was clipped by 1 base and J by 4 bases; unmatched bases: 5. This CDR3 region has 15 residues. Full variable domain (outside the CDR3, taken from reference TRBV5-4 and TRBJ2-1): ETGVTQSPTHLIKTRGQQVTLRCSSQSGHNTVSWYQQALGQGPQFIFQYYREEENGRGNFPPRFSGLQFPNYSSELNVNALELDDSALYLCASSLIRDSYNEQFFGPGTRLTVL.

This clone was seen at least ten times. The CDR3 protein is CASSSTRNTGELFF. CDR3 in DNA: TGTGCCAGCAGCTCCACTAGGAACACCGGGGAGCTGTTTTTT. The chain carries TRBV5-4 and TRBJ2-2; D is possibly TRBD2 (5 bases). The CDR3 is 14 residues long. V lost 3 bases to trimming and J lost 1 base, with 7 bases between them. CDR1 is SGHNT, CDR2 YYREEE, per germline (reference sequence).

V and J are TRBV7-2 and TRBJ2-1; 8 positions match TRBD2. The CDR3 length is 16 residues. Germline-derived CDR1 and CDR2 are SGHTA and FQGNSA. Trimming removed 0 bases from V and 3 bases from J; junction bases left unmatched: 4. CDR3 sequence reads: CASSLASGVNYNEQFF. CDR3 DNA: TGTGCCAGCAGCTTAGCTAGCGGGGTTAACTACAATGAGCAGTTCTTC.

There are a few counts of this clone. CDR3 sequence (DNA): TGTGCCAGCGGGACCACCGAGACCCAGTACTTC. Its translation: CASGTTETQYF. J is TRBJ2-5 and V is TRBV6-5; either TRBD1 or TRBD2 may fit D (5 bases each). This CDR3 is built from 11 residues. The ends were cut back, 8 bases at V and 5 bases at J, with 9 bases in the middle. The germline V gene has CDR1 MNHEY and CDR2 SVGAGI.

The J gene is TRBJ1-5, the V gene TRBV5-1, with a tentative D call TRBD1 (5 bases). CDR1 and CDR2 (germline): SGHRS, YFSETQ. V lost 1 base and J lost 2, with 16 bases in between. This CDR3 has 17 residues. As DNA, the CDR3 is TGCGCCAGCAGCTTGTCTACGGCAGGGCCAGGCAATCAGCCCCAGCATTTT. It translates to CASSLSTAGPGNQPQHF.

The V call is TRBV27, the J call TRBJ2-3, with TRBD2 matching 10 bases. CDR3 size: 15 residues. The V gene's germline CDR1 is MNHEY and CDR2 SMNVEV (reference sequence). V gave up 4 bases and J gave up 4 bases; unmatched junction bases: 5. DNA for the CDR3: TGTGCCAGCAGTTCTAGCGGGAGTTTAGCAGATACGCAGTATTTT. This translates into CASSSSGSLADTQYF.